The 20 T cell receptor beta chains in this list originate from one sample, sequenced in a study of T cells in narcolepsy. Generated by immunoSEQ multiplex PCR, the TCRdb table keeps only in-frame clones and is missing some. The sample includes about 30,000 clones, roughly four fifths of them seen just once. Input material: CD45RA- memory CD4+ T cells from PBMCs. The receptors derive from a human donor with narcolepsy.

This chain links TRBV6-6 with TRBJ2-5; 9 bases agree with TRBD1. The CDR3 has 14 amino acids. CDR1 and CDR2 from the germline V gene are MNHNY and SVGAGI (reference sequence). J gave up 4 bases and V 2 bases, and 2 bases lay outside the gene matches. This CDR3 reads CASSYGTGRETQYF. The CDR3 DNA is TGTGCCAGCAGTTACGGGACAGGGAGAGAGACCCAGTACTTC.

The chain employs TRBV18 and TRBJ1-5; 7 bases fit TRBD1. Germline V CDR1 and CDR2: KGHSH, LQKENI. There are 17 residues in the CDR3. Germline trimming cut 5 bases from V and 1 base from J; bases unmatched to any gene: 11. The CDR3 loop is CASSTRTGGGSNQPQHF. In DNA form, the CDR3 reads TGTGCCAGCTCAACAAGGACAGGTGGGGGAAGCAATCAGCCCCAGCATTTT.

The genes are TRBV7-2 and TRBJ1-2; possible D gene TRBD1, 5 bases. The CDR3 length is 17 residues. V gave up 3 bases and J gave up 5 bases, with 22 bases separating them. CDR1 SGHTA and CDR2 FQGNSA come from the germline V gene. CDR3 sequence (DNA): TGTGCCAGCAGCTTGTCGTCCGTCCGACAGCTAAGTTATGGCTACACCTTC. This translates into CASSLSSVRQLSYGYTF.

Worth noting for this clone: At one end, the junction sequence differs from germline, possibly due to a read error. The chain's CDR3 is CASSPRTSSEQYF. CDR3 sequence (DNA): TGTGCCAGCAGTCCCCGGACTTCCTCCGAGCAGTACTTC. The chain joins TRBV27 to TRBJ2-7, with D maybe TRBD2 (5 bases). Germline V gives CDR1 MNHEY, CDR2 SMNVEV (reference sequence). This CDR3 has 13 amino acids.

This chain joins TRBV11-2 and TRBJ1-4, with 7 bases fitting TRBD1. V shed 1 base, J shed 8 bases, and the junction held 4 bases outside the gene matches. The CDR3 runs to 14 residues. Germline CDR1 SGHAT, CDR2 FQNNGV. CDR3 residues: CASSLVRGTEKLFF. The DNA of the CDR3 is TGTGCCAGCAGCTTAGTCAGGGGGACAGAAAAACTGTTTTTT.

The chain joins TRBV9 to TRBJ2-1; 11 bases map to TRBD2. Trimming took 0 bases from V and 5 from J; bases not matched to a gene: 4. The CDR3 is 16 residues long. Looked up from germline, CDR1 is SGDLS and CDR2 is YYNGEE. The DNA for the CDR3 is TGTGCCAGCAGCGTAGCTTTGACTAGCGGGGACAATGAGCAGTTCTTC. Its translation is CASSVALTSGDNEQFF. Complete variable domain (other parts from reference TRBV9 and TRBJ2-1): DSGVTQTPKHLITATGQRVTLRCSPRSGDLSVYWYQQSLDQGLQFLIQYYNGEERAKGNILERFSAQQFPDLHSELNLSSLELGDSALYFCASSVALTSGDNEQFFGPGTRLTVL.

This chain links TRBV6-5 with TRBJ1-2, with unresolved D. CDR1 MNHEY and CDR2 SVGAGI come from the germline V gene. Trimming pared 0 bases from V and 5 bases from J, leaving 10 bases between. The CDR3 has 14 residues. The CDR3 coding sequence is TGTGCCAGCAGTTACTCATTTTCAGATTATGGCTACACCTTC. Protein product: CASSYSFSDYGYTF.

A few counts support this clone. CDR3 sequence (DNA): TGTGCCAGCACCCCCTCGGGTCAGGGAAACTACGAGCAGTACTTC. Encoded protein: CASTPSGQGNYEQYF. The chain carries TRBV5-5 and TRBJ2-7, with D maybe TRBD1 (5 bases). CDR3 length: 15 amino acids. The V end lost 6 bases, the J end lost 3 bases, and 19 bases lay between the germline ends. Germline CDR1 SGHKS, CDR2 YYEKEE (reference sequence). The full variable domain, in which reference TRBV5-5 and TRBJ2-7 provide the parts outside the CDR3, is DAGVTQSPTHLIKTRGQQVTLRCSPISGHKSVSWYQQVLGQGPQFIFQYYEKEERGRGNFPDRFSARQFPNYSSELNVNALLLGDSALYLCASTPSGQGNYEQYFGPGTRLTVT.

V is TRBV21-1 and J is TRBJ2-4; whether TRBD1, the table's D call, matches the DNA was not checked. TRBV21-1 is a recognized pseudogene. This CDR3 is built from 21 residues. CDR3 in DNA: TGTGCCAGCAGCAAACCCCCGACCGACAGGGGAAGTATCGAGGTACAAAACATTCAGTACTTC. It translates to CASSKPPTDRGSIEVQNIQYF.

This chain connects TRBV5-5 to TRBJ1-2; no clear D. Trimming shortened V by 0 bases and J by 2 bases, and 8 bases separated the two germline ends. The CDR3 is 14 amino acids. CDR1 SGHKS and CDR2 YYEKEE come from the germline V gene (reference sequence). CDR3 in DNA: TGTGCCAGCAGCTTGGGCCGATCAAACTATGGCTACACCTTC. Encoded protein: CASSLGRSNYGYTF.

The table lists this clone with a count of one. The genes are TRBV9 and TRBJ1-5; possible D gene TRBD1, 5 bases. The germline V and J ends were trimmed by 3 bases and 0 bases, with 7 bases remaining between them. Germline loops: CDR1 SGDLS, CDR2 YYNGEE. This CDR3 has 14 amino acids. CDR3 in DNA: TGTGCCAGCAGCGGGGGCTATAGCAATCAGCCCCAGCATTTT. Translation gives CASSGGYSNQPQHF.

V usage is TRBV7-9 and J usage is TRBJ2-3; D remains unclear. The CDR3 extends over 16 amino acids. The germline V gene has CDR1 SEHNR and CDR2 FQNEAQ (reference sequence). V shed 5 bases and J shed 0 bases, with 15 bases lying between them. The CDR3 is CASSPRATYSTDTQYF. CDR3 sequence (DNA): TGTGCCAGCAGCCCCCGGGCTACCTACAGCACAGATACGCAGTATTTT.

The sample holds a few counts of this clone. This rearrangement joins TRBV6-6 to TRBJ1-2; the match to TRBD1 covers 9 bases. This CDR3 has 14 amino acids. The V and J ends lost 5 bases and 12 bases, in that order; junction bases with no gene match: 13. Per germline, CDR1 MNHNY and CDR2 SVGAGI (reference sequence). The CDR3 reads CASSGDPGQGENTF. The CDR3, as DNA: TGTGCCAGCAGTGGCGATCCGGGACAGGGAGAAAACACCTTC.

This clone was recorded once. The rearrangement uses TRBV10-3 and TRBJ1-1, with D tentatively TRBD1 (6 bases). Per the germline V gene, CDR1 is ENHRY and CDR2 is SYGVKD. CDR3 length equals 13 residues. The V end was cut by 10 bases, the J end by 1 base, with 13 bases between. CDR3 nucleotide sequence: TGTGCCACTATACAGGGAGGGAACACTGAAGCTTTCTTT. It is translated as CATIQGGNTEAFF.

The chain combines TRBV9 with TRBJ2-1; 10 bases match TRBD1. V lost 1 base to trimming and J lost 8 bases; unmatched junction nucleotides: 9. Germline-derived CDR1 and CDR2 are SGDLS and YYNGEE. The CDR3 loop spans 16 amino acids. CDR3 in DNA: TGTGCCAGCAGCGTACTTCCGGGACAGGGGAGCTATGAGCAGTTCTTC. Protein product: CASSVLPGQGSYEQFF.

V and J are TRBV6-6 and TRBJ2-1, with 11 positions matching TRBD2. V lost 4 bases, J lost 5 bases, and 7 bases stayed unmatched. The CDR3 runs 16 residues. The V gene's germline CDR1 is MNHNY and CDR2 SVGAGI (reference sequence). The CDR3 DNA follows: TGTGCCAGCAGTTCCTCCCTAGCGGGGGGAAACAATGAGCAGTTCTTC. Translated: CASSSSLAGGNNEQFF.

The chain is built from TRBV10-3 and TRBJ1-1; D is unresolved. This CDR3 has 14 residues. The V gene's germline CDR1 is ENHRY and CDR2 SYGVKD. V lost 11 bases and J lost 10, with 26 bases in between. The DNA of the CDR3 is TGTGCCGCATCATTAACTGACGCCGGGAGTGGAGCTTTCTTT. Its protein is CAASLTDAGSGAFF.

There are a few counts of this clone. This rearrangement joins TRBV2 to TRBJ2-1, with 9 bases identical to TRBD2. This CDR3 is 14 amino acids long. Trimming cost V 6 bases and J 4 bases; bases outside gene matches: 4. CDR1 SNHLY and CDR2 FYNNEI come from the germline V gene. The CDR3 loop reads CASSPGLAYNEQFF. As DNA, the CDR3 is TGTGCCAGCAGCCCGGGACTAGCATACAATGAGCAGTTCTTC.

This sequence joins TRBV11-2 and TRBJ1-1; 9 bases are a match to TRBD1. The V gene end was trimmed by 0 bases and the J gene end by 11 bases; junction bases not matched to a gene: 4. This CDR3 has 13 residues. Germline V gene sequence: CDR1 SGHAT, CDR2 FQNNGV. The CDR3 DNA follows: TGTGCCAGCAGCTTAGATCTGACAGGGGGGGCTTTCTTT. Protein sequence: CASSLDLTGGAFF.

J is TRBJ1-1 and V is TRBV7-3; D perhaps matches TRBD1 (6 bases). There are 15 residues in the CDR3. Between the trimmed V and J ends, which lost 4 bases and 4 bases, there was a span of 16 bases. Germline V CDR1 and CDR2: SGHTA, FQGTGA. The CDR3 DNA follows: TGTGCCAGCAGCTCGCGTGGGGGCTGGGGCACTGAAGCTTTCTTT. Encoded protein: CASSSRGGWGTEAFF.